This T cell receptor beta chain was identified in a study of cytomegalovirus exposure and HLA in healthy donors (dated by TCRdb to 2017 to 2019). About the investigation overall: A later analysis indicated that the 95 to 150 validation repertoires were generated on the platform also employed for the approximately 700 repertoires of the first cohort. Besides the first cohort of around 700 subjects, a separate validation cohort made up of over a hundred different subjects was used. The aim of the study was to test whether cataloging public T cell receptors could identify signatures of past pathogen exposure. To predict cytomegalovirus infection status, the study combined high-throughput TCR immunosequencing, statistical association of individual TCRs with disease status, and machine learning. Overall study results and their limits: Of the cluster scores, approximately 95% were above 0 in a later analysis, which found that TCRs clustered in the first cohort also tended to co-occur in the approximately 120 validation repertoires. In the study, some 160 TCR beta chains were listed as associated with cytomegalovirus. While some public TCRs were present in many individuals, most TCR sequences turned up only very rarely across donors. In vitro tests confirmed that a few of the cytomegalovirus-associated TCR beta chains recognize cytomegalovirus antigens. The classifier was reported to diagnose cytomegalovirus status with high specificity and sensitivity in both the original and validation cohorts. All 120 or so repertoires were used to score co-occurrence in the validation cohort in a later analysis, because that analysis had no HLA typing for the cohort. The authors suggested that the approach could potentially be generalized to other disease states and immunological phenotypes.

The donors belonged to the validation cohort of around 120 subjects, which was separate from the roughly 700-subject first cohort. Per the germline V gene, MNHNS is the CDR1 and SASEGT is the CDR2. Counted from cysteine to phenylalanine, this CDR3 has 14 amino acids. The sequence is cut down to CDR3 DNA, 42 bases in frame from base 1. V and J are truncated by 6 bases and 5 bases respectively, leaving an intervening sequence of 13 bases. Library preparation was by the immunoSEQ multiplex PCR assay. Per the source publication's procedure: A statistical classification framework was built for diagnosing cytomegalovirus status from the catalog of TCR beta chain sequences. TCRdb mirrors the immuneACCESS table, restricted to in-frame sequences. Some clones are absent from its copies; in checked studies, under half trace to an unresolved V gene, and the reason for the others is unknown. V, J and clone size were drawn from that table, and D and trimming were deduced from the DNA. This sample has some 270,000 clones in its table, and 80% to 90% of those were observed once. In total, the top ten clones hold 0.9% to 1.1% of the sample.

With respect to this clone: What antigen it recognizes has not been identified. Base qualities are not recorded, but no much larger clone differs from it by a single base.

The specimen sequenced was PBMCs. Recombination joined TRBV6-1 with TRBJ1-4; the D segment could be TRBD1, given 5 matching bases. This TCR was recovered from a woman between 18 and 29 years old in good health and CMV-seronegative. The CDR3 protein: CASRRDGGNEKLFF. In nucleotide form, the sequence is TGTGCCAGCAGACGCGACGGGGGGAATGAAAAACTGTTTTTT.